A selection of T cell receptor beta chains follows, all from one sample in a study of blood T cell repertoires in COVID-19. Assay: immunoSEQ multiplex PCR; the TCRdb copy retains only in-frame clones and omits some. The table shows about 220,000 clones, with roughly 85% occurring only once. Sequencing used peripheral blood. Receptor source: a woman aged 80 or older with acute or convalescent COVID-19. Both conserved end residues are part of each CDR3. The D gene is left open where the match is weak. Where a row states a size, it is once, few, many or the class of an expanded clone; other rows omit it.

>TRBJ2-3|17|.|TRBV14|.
CASSPFLGRGGRDTQYF
TGTGCCAGCAGCCCCTTCTTAGGGCGGGGCGGTCGGGATACGCAGTATTTT
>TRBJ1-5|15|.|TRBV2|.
CASTPDSYSNQPQHF
TGTGCCAGCACCCCAGACAGTTATAGCAATCAGCCCCAGCATTTT
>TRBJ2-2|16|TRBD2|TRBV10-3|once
CAISRVGRVPTGELFF
TGTGCCATCAGTCGAGTCGGGAGGGTGCCCACCGGGGAGCTGTTTTTT
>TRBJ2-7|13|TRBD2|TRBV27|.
CASSGRGGYEQYF
TGTGCCAGCAGTGGGCGGGGGGGCTACGAGCAGTACTTC
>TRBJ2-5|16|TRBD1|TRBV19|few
CASSTGDRGLRETQYF
TGTGCCAGTAGTACGGGGGACAGGGGGCTGAGGGAGACCCAGTACTTC
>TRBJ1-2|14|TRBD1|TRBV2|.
CASTGTGVNYGYTF
TGTGCCAGCACCGGGACAGGTGTAAACTATGGCTACACCTTC
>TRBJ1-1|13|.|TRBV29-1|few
CSVGQSMNTEAFF
TGCAGCGTTGGACAGTCAATGAACACTGAAGCTTTCTTT
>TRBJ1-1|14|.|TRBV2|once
CASSTGTGDTEAFF
TGTGCCAGCAGTACAGGGACGGGTGACACTGAAGCTTTCTTT
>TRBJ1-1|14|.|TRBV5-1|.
CASSLVAGNTEAFF
TGCGCCAGCAGCTTGGTGGCAGGGAACACTGAAGCTTTCTTT
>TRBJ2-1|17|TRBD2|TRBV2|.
CASSLTSGGGFYNEQFF
TGTGCCAGCAGCCTGACTAGCGGGGGGGGGTTCTACAATGAGCAGTTCTTC
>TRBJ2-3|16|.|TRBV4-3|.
CASSQDKTGRGDTQYF
TGCGCCAGCAGCCAAGATAAAACAGGGCGAGGAGATACGCAGTATTTT
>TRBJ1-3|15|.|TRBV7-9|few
CASSPDAGPGNTIYF
TGTGCCAGCAGCCCAGATGCGGGTCCCGGAAACACCATATATTTT
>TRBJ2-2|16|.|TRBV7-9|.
CASRGPGGTNTGELFF
TGTGCCAGCAGGGGACCCGGGGGTACGAACACCGGGGAGCTGTTTTTT
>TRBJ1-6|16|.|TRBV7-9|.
CASSLRGGTGNSPLHF
TGTGCCAGCAGCTTAAGGGGCGGGACGGGAAATTCACCCCTCCACTTT
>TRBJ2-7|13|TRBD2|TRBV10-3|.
CAISLAGGPAQYF
TGTGCCATCAGTTTAGCGGGGGGGCCGGCGCAGTACTTC
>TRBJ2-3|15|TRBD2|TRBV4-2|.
CASSQDPAGGDTQYF
TGTGCCAGCAGCCAAGATCCGGCGGGGGGAGATACGCAGTATTTT
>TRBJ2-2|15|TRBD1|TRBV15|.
CATSREGRGPGELFF
TGTGCCACCAGCAGAGAGGGCAGGGGGCCCGGGGAGCTGTTTTTT
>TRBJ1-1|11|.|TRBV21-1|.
CASSRGTEAFF
TGTGCCAGCAGTCGGGGTACTGAAGCTTTCTTT
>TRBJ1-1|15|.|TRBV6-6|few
CASSYDRGGDTEAFF
TGTGCCAGCAGTTACGATAGGGGTGGGGACACTGAAGCTTTCTTT
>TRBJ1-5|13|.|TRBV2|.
CASGETGDQPQHF
TGTGCCAGCGGGGAGACAGGCGATCAGCCCCAGCATTTT
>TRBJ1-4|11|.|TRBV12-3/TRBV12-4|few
CASRLNEKLFF
TGTGCCAGCAGGCTAAATGAAAAACTGTTTTTT
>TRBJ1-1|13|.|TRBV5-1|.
CASSVRQNTEAFF
TGCGCCAGCAGCGTCAGACAGAACACTGAAGCTTTCTTT
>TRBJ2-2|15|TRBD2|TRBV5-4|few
CASREDASGWGELFF
TGTGCCAGCAGGGAGGACGCTAGCGGATGGGGGGAGCTGTTTTTT
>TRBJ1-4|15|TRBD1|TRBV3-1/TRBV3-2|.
CASSHSDRGREKLFF
TGTGCCAGCAGCCACTCGGACAGGGGGCGAGAAAAACTGTTTTTT
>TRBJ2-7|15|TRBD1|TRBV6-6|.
CASSPRDRITYEQYF
TGTGCCAGCAGCCCCCGGGACAGGATTACTTACGAGCAGTACTTC
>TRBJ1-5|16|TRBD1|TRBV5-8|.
CASSWGTAGSNQPQHF
TGTGCCAGCAGCTGGGGGACAGCTGGTAGCAATCAGCCCCAGCATTTT
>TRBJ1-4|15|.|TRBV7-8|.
CASSPYRSTNEKLFF
TGTGCCAGCAGCCCTTACAGATCAACTAATGAAAAACTGTTTTTT